The TCR beta chain described here comes from a study of blood T cell repertoires in COVID-19. Overall study: The analysed material was cDNA or gDNA that came from T cells, B-cell-depleted T cells, or PBMCs.

The CDR3 is 15 amino acids. V trimming: 7 bases; J trimming: 1 base; junction bases outside the gene matches: 2. Germline CDR1 KGHDR, CDR2 SFDVKD. Authors' data handling: Estimation of nucleated cell counts relied on the amplification of reference gene primers. The repertoire was sequenced with immunoSEQ multiplex PCR; TCRdb's copy has only in-frame clones and lacks some. The V and J calls and clone size were taken over from that table, and D and trimming were inferred from the DNA. Of just over 300,000 clones listed, 70% to 90% were seen once; the top ten hold less than 4.5%. Participants' reported clinical history set cohort assignment. Among Cohort 3 donors, those recovered had two negative PCRs, clearance, or symptom resolution.

Sequenced sample: PBMCs or T cells enriched from blood (not recorded which). V usage is TRBV24-1 and J usage is TRBJ2-6, with 8 bases that match TRBD2. This clonotype was sampled from a young man who had recovered from COVID-19. The CDR3 reads CATSPGGSGANVLTF. The CDR3 coding sequence is TGTGCCACCAGCCCGGGGGGGTCTGGGGCCAACGTCCTGACTTTC.